The clone carrying this TCR beta chain was seen only a few times. The V and J ends lost 3 bases and 7 bases, in that order; junction bases with no gene match: 11. The CDR3 has 16 amino acids. Germline V gene sequence: CDR1 SGDLS, CDR2 YYNGEE. The data were taken from a study of identical twins. One entry per CDR3 protein, called by TCRdb with MiXCR from the 5' RACE reads. The sample contains hundreds of thousands of distinct CDR3 sequences, approximately 13% of which appear only once. These data were also reused for a study on yellow fever vaccine responses in identical twins.

Sequencing used PBMCs. The clonotype was recovered from a woman aged 18-29 years in good health. This chain joins TRBV9 and TRBJ2-1; 9 bases are a match to TRBD1. The CDR3 DNA reads as TGTGCCAGCAGCGGGGCCGGGACAGGGCCCTGGAATGAGCAGTTCTTC. Translation: CASSGAGTGPWNEQFF.